This T cell receptor (beta chain) is from a study of blood T cell repertoires in COVID-19. Study background: Collection of acute and convalescent COVID-19 samples took place in the United States, Italy and Spain.

Assay: immunoSEQ multiplex PCR; the TCRdb copy retains only in-frame clones and omits some. The sample records some 300,000 clones, roughly nine tenths being singletons. CDR1 and CDR2 from the germline V gene are MDHEN and SYDVKM. CDR3 length equals 13 residues. V was pared by 5 bases and J by 3 bases, with 10 bases between. Participants were aged about 18 to 100 years from around 24 US areas. In Cohort 3, a recovered donor had either two negative PCRs, clearance, or symptom resolution. What was sequenced was PBMCs or T cells enriched from blood (not recorded which). The origin of this receptor is a woman aged 25 to 39 who had recovered from COVID-19. The chain has TRBV28 and TRBJ1-2, with D perhaps TRBD1 (5 bases). The CDR3 sequence is CASSPGTYYGYTF. The CDR3 DNA reads as TGTGCCAGCAGTCCCGGGACTTACTATGGCTACACCTTC.